This T cell receptor beta chain was identified in a study of cytomegalovirus exposure and HLA in healthy donors. Germline assignment: CDR1 SGHTA and CDR2 FQGTGA. The length of the CDR3 is 14 residues. V gave up 4 bases and J gave up 4 bases; unmatched junction bases: 5. Amplification used 60 Vbeta primers and 13 Jbeta primers. The repertoire was sequenced with immunoSEQ multiplex PCR; TCRdb's copy has only in-frame clones and lacks some. The sample holds 85,000 to 120,000 clones, more than 60% seen once. Overall study results and limits: Common viral pathogens seemed, in a later analysis, to connect with several of the most significant clusters. Roughly uniform depth of sequencing across donors was assumed in presence/absence analyses.

As regards this clone: The antigen remains undetermined.

V is TRBV7-3 and J is TRBJ2-5; 8 nucleotides align to TRBD2. What was sequenced was PBMCs. This receptor was identified in a man aged 40-55 years in good health and CMV-seronegative. CDR3 sequence (DNA): TGTGCCAGCAGCTCGCGGGGGGCCCCAGAGACCCAGTACTTC. Its translation is CASSSRGAPETQYF.